A selection of T cell receptor beta chains follows, all from one sample in a study of Ad26.COV2.S vaccination and SARS-CoV-2 variants. Libraries were prepared by immunoSEQ multiplex PCR; TCRdb keeps only in-frame clonotypes and omits some of them. Among about 350,000 clones listed, roughly 94% were seen once. The material sequenced was peripheral blood, taken after recovery from COVID-19. The receptors derive from a human donor who had recovered from COVID-19. The CDR3 runs from the conserved cysteine through the conserved F or W. Clone size is stated in some rows and not others, as once, few, many or a class when expanded.

TRBV7-8 few CASSPGGRETQYF
TRBV5-4 NA CASSLSSGPTDLNTEAFF
TRBV11-2 NA CASSLASGATYEQYF
TRBV3-1/TRBV3-2 NA CASSQVRTGTYGYTF
TRBV27 NA CASSFGGGASEDTQYF
TRBV6-5 NA CASSYAGPNTEAFF
TRBV4-3 once CASSPTVEGTNYGYTF
TRBV5-6 NA CASSLGGPYGYTF
TRBV12-3/TRBV12-4 once CASSQTWIGYTF
TRBV9 NA CASSVGDRGSDTEAFF
TRBV5-1 NA CASSPGRRNTEAFF
TRBV7-2 NA CASSFTGGGQPQHF
TRBV3-1/TRBV3-2 NA CASSSFADTQYF
TRBV5-6 NA CASSSGTGPDSGNTIYF
TRBV7-2 NA CASSFKEGDGYTF
TRBV6-6 NA CASRPGAGAFNYGYTF
TRBV6-5 NA CASSDKMGQGYEQYF
TRBV7-2 once CASSLMVGTPTYNEQFF
TRBV27 once CASSLMTSGEQYF
TRBV2 NA CASQDRANFNQPQHF
TRBV7-9 NA CASSLAAGGASYNEQFF
TRBV5-1 NA CASSFLAGAYNEQFF
TRBV25-1 few CASSGYRVGLPGANVLTF
TRBV5-1 few CASSVGQDYGYTF
TRBV4-1 NA CASSQRLAGATDTQYF
TRBV6-5 once CASNGDSYSNQPQHF
TRBV10-3 NA CAISESYGGAAEQFF
TRBV4-2 NA CASSQEGVSTDTQYF
TRBV19 once CASRGGVGDTQYF
TRBV4-1 NA CASSQDSRLAGSYNEQFF
TRBV6-2/TRBV6-3 few CASSTSWGAADTQYF
TRBV5-1 NA CASSRDPRARETQYF
TRBV5-6 NA CASSLRWLNTEAFF
TRBV7-9 few CASSTGTYNSPLHF
TRBV11-2 NA CASSPTVLWEETQYF
TRBV28 NA CASSSGTESSYEQYF
TRBV28 once CASSLGPGRSAFF
TRBV29-1 NA CSAALGFDYGYTF
TRBV1 NA CTSRIQGSAGNTIYF
TRBV27 NA CASSLTSGPLRGYTF
TRBV7-2 NA CASSLELGQPQHF
TRBV15 NA CATSRDQVGPQHF
TRBV12-3/TRBV12-4 NA CASSLRVGFPQHF
TRBV9 NA CASSVDQGRSTDTQYF
TRBV10-3 NA CAISESWNEQYF
TRBV7-6 NA CASSFRGNTEAFF
TRBV5-4 NA CASSLPSGGAGETQYF
TRBV7-9 NA CASSTPTGHSGNTIYF
TRBV4-1 NA CASSRGTQKTQYF
TRBV5-6 NA CASSLATGGKGGYTF
TRBV7-3 NA CASSSSGTGAAEAFF
TRBV19 NA CASRPSGDETQYF
TRBV29-1 NA CSVETRPIYNEQFF